This is a list of T cell receptor beta chains from one sample in a study of T cell responses to AZD1222 COVID-19 vaccine. Some clones are missing from TCRdb's copy, which holds only in-frame ones; the method was immunoSEQ multiplex PCR. The data show around 100,000 clones, with less than 90% seen just once and approximately 16% held by the top ten. The specimen was peripheral blood, collected on day 0 of AZD1222 vaccination. These receptors all stem from an adult in good health. Both conserved end residues are part of each CDR3. The D gene is left open where the match is weak. Clone size is given for some rows only: seen once, a few or many times, or a class if the clone is expanded.

CDR3 DNA | CDR3 protein | J gene | clone size | D gene | V gene
TGCGCCAGCAGTAGACAGGGGGCGGCTAGCACAGATACGCAGTATTTT | CASSRQGAASTDTQYF | TRBJ2-3 | NA | TRBD1 | TRBV5-1
TGTGCCAGCAGTGTTGCGGGAGATACGCAGTATTTT | CASSVAGDTQYF | TRBJ2-3 | NA | NA | TRBV2
TGTGCCAGCAGCTTAGCCGGCGCACTTGGAGCTTTCTTT | CASSLAGALGAFF | TRBJ1-1 | NA | NA | TRBV11-2
TGTGCCAGTAGAGGGACTTCAACTAATGAAAAACTGTTTTTT | CASRGTSTNEKLFF | TRBJ1-4 | NA | NA | TRBV19
TGTGCCACCCGGAAGTGGACAGGATCGCACGAGCAGTACTTC | CATRKWTGSHEQYF | TRBJ2-7 | NA | TRBD1 | TRBV24-1
TGTGCCAGTAGTCGGGACAGGTCGTTGCGGGACACTGAAGCTTTCTTT | CASSRDRSLRDTEAFF | TRBJ1-1 | NA | TRBD1 | TRBV19
TGTGCCAGTACCATACGGACGCTATATAGCAATCAGCCCCAGCATTTT | CASTIRTLYSNQPQHF | TRBJ1-5 | NA | NA | TRBV19
TGTGCCAGCAGTTACCGTATCCCCGGCTACGAGCAGTACTTC | CASSYRIPGYEQYF | TRBJ2-7 | NA | NA | TRBV6-5
TGTGCCAGCAGCCTTATGTTTACCACTGAAGCTTTCTTT | CASSLMFTTEAFF | TRBJ1-1 | NA | NA | TRBV7-2
TGTGCCAGCAGCCGACAGGAGGGACAGCCCCAGCATTTT | CASSRQEGQPQHF | TRBJ1-5 | NA | NA | TRBV6-5
TGTGCCAGCGGAGTGATTCTAGGGACATTGACGAACACCGGGGAGCTGTTTTTT | CASGVILGTLTNTGELFF | TRBJ2-2 | NA | NA | TRBV27
TGCGCCAGCAGCCTCACACAGGGTGGATATGGCTACACCTTC | CASSLTQGGYGYTF | TRBJ1-2 | NA | NA | TRBV5-1
TGTGCCAGCAGCACCCGCGCTTTGGAGGTCGCCAAAAACATTCAGTACTTC | CASSTRALEVAKNIQYF | TRBJ2-4 | NA | NA | TRBV9
TGTGCCAGCAGCTGGGATTACAATGAGCAGTTCTTC | CASSWDYNEQFF | TRBJ2-1 | few | NA | TRBV7-9
TGTGCCACCAGCAGAGATCAGCAACAGCTCCAGCATTTT | CATSRDQQQLQHF | TRBJ1-5 | NA | NA | TRBV15
TGTGCCACCAGTGGTGGGACTAGCGGGAGGGCTGTGAATGAGCAGTTCTTC | CATSGGTSGRAVNEQFF | TRBJ2-1 | NA | TRBD2 | TRBV24-1
TGTGCCAGCAGCTTGGAAGGGACGGTCAATTCACCCCTCCACTTT | CASSLEGTVNSPLHF | TRBJ1-6 | few | NA | TRBV5-4
TGTGCCAGCAGCCCTAGTCTGACTGAAATTACCGGGGAGCTGTTTTTT | CASSPSLTEITGELFF | TRBJ2-2 | NA | NA | TRBV3-1/TRBV3-2
TGTGCCAGTAGTATTTCACGGGAGTCTAATGAGCAGTTCTTC | CASSISRESNEQFF | TRBJ2-1 | NA | NA | TRBV19
TGCGCCAGCAGCTTGGCTCCGAACTCTGGGGCCAACGTCCTGACTTTC | CASSLAPNSGANVLTF | TRBJ2-6 | NA | NA | TRBV5-1
TGCGCCAGCAGTGAGTTCGGACAGGGCTACAATGAGCAGTTCTTC | CASSEFGQGYNEQFF | TRBJ2-1 | NA | TRBD1 | TRBV10-1
TGTGCCAGCAGATTCCGGGACTTCTTCACAGATACGCAGTATTTT | CASRFRDFFTDTQYF | TRBJ2-3 | NA | NA | TRBV28
TGTGCCAGCAGCGTGGCAGCCCCCAAGGGGGATACGCAGTATTTT | CASSVAAPKGDTQYF | TRBJ2-3 | NA | NA | TRBV9
TGTGCCAGCAGTCAGGGAGGTGGCGAGACCCAGTACTTC | CASSQGGGETQYF | TRBJ2-5 | NA | NA | TRBV7-9
TGTGCCATCAGGGGGGGGTTGAACGAGCAGTACTTC | CAIRGGLNEQYF | TRBJ2-7 | NA | TRBD2 | TRBV10-3
TGTGCCAGCTCACCCCTACCTGACACAGATACGCAGTATTTT | CASSPLPDTDTQYF | TRBJ2-3 | few | NA | TRBV18
TGCGCCAGCAGCCTGGGACAGCCGAACACCGGGGAGCTGTTTTTT | CASSLGQPNTGELFF | TRBJ2-2 | NA | TRBD1 | TRBV4-1
TGTGCCAGTAGTATAGCAGGGTATAGCAATCAGCCCCAGCATTTT | CASSIAGYSNQPQHF | TRBJ1-5 | NA | NA | TRBV19
TGTGCCAGCAGCGTCCTCGGCGGGAGCTACAATGAGCAGTTCTTC | CASSVLGGSYNEQFF | TRBJ2-1 | once | TRBD2 | TRBV11-3
TGTGCCATCAGTGATGGGTTACAGTACGAGCAGTACTTC | CAISDGLQYEQYF | TRBJ2-7 | NA | NA | TRBV10-3
TGCGCCAGCCGGACAGGGGGGAACACTGAAGCTTTCTTT | CASRTGGNTEAFF | TRBJ1-1 | NA | TRBD1 | TRBV10-1
TGTGCCACCAGTGGCGGGTTGGGGACTAGGGGACTGGATGAGCAGTTCTTC | CATSGGLGTRGLDEQFF | TRBJ2-1 | NA | TRBD2 | TRBV24-1
TGTGCCAGCAGCTTGGGGGCCTCTGGGGCCAACGTCCTGACTTTC | CASSLGASGANVLTF | TRBJ2-6 | NA | NA | TRBV7-3
TGTGCCAGCAGCCAAGCGAGGGAGGATAAGCATGGCTACACCTTC | CASSQAREDKHGYTF | TRBJ1-2 | NA | NA | TRBV3-1/TRBV3-2
TGCGCCAGCGGGAGAGGGCCCTCCTACGAGCAGTACTTC | CASGRGPSYEQYF | TRBJ2-7 | once | NA | TRBV5-1
TGCGCCAGCAGCACCCGACAGGGACTGAACACTGAAGCTTTCTTT | CASSTRQGLNTEAFF | TRBJ1-1 | NA | TRBD1 | TRBV4-1
TGTGCCAGCTCACCACCCGCTACATCCTACGAGCAGTACTTC | CASSPPATSYEQYF | TRBJ2-7 | NA | NA | TRBV18
TGTGCCAGCACCCCCTTAGGCGGTCTGGGTGAGCAGTTCTTC | CASTPLGGLGEQFF | TRBJ2-1 | NA | NA | TRBV7-2
TGTGCCTGGAGCATACAGCCGGGACAGGGGGTAAGAGGCTACACCTTC | CAWSIQPGQGVRGYTF | TRBJ1-2 | once | TRBD1 | TRBV30
TGTGCCAGCAGCCCCCGGACAGCTAGCAATCAGCCCCAGCATTTT | CASSPRTASNQPQHF | TRBJ1-5 | NA | NA | TRBV7-2
TGCGCCAGCAGCTTCTCGTTCGCGACCGGGACTAGCGGGAACTACGAGCAGTACTTC | CASSFSFATGTSGNYEQYF | TRBJ2-7 | NA | TRBD2 | TRBV5-1
TGCGCCAGCAGCCCAGGGGCGGTCTACGAGCAGTACTTC | CASSPGAVYEQYF | TRBJ2-7 | NA | NA | TRBV10-1
TGTGCCAGCAGCCCTCGACGCGACCTCCACACCGGGGCTTTCTTT | CASSPRRDLHTGAFF | TRBJ1-1 | NA | NA | TRBV7-2
TGTGCCAGCTCACCGCCGGGACAGGCCACGGGAGGCACTGAAGCTTTCTTT | CASSPPGQATGGTEAFF | TRBJ1-1 | NA | TRBD1 | TRBV18
TGTGCCAGTAGTATCCAGGGGGCTAACGAGCAGTACTTC | CASSIQGANEQYF | TRBJ2-7 | NA | TRBD1 | TRBV19
TGTGCCTGCAAAACCGGGACTAGCCAACAAGAGACCCAGTACTTC | CACKTGTSQQETQYF | TRBJ2-5 | NA | TRBD2 | TRBV30
TGTGCCAGCAGCTTAGTAGGGACAGGGTTTAAAATCATTGGCTACACCTTC | CASSLVGTGFKIIGYTF | TRBJ1-2 | NA | TRBD1 | TRBV7-6